This TCR beta chain was sequenced in a study of T cell responses to AZD1222 COVID-19 vaccine. CDR3 length: 13 amino acids. V was trimmed by 1 base and J by 2 bases, leaving 5 bases between them. Germline assignment: CDR1 LGHNT and CDR2 FRNRAP. Clones were sequenced by immunoSEQ multiplex PCR, and TCRdb holds only the in-frame ones, with some missing. This table holds some 90,000 clones, around 90% found once. The chain is built from TRBV12-5 and TRBJ2-5, with D unresolved. This specimen consisted of peripheral blood, obtained on day 0 of MenACWY control vaccination. This clonotype originated in an adult in good health. The chain's CDR3 is CASGLGSQETQYF. In DNA form, the CDR3 reads TGTGCTAGTGGTTTGGGCAGTCAAGAGACCCAGTACTTC.